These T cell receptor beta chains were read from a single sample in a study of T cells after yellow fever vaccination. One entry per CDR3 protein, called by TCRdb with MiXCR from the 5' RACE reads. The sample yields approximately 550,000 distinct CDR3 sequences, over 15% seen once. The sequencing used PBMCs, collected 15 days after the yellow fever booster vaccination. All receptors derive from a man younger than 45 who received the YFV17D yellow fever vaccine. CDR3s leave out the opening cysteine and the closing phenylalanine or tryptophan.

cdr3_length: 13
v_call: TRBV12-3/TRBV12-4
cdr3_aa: ASRAGTGYVGELF

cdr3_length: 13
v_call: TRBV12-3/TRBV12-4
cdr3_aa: ASFKTGRENTEAF

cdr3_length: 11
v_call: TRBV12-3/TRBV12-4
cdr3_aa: ASRGTNTGELF

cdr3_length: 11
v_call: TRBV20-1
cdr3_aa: SAGHSSEETQY

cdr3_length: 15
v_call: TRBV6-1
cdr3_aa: ASSGGLAGGRYNEQF

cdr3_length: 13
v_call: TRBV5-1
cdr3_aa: ASSLTALNTGELF

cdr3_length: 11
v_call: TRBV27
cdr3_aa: ASSLFAFNEQF

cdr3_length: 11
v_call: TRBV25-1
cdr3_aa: ATATGFREKLF

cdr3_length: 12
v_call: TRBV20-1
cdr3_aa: SAREAPGLYEQY

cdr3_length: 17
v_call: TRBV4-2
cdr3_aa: ASSRPEGFLRDSRYEQY

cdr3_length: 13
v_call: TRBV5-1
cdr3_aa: ASSFLDRGSDTQY

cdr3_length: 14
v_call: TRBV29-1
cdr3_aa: SVSDSPNSGANVLT

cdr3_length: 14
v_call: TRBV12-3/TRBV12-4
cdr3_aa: ASSLFSGGTSYEQY

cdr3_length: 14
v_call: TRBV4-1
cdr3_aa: ASSPRSRTLSYEQY

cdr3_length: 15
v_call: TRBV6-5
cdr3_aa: ASSYLGRGGAYNEQF

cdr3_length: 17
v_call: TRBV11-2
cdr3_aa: ASSLGGTGLDLRHNEQF

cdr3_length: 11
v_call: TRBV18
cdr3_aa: ASSRDREDEAF

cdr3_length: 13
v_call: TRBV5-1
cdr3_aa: ASSFGPLSQETQY

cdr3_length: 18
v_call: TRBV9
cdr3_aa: ASSAGRGFGTSGSADTQY

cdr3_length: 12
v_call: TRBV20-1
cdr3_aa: SAKQGAGSTEAF

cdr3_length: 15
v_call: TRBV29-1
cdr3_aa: SVEDTSFAGPYNEQF

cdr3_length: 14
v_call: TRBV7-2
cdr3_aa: ASSSRLAGGNNEQF

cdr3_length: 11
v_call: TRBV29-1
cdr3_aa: SARQGRDTEAF

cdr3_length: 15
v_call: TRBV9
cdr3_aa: ASSVGGDVSGIDEQF

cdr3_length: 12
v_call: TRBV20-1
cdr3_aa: SAVYRGPSYEQY

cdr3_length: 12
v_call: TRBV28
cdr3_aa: ASSSQDSQNIQY

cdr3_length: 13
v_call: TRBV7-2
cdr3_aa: ASSLVQGSGNTIY

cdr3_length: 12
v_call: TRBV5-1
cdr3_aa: ASSLPGGSNTQY

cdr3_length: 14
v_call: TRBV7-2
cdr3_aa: ASSSVLAGGRETQY

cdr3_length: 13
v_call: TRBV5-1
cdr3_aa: ASNLGEPSYNEQF

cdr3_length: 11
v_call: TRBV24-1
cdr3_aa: ATDRDSSYEQY

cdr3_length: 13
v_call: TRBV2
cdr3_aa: ASSLDREYNQPQH

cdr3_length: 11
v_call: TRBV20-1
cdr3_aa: SANRGGTDTQY

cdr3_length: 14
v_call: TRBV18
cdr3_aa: ASSPAAGPATGELF

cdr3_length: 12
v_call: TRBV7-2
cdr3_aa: ASSLPRQTYEQY

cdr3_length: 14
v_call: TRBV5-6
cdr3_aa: ASSLGGAWGKNIQY

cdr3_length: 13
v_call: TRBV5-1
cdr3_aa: ASSGWDRGSYEQY

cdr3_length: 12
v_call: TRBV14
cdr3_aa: ASSKSTNSLEQY

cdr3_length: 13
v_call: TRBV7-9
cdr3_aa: ASSLLRDRVVEQY

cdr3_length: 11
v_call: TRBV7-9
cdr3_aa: ASSYQGIQPQH

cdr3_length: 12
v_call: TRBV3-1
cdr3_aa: ASSLTGFTGELF

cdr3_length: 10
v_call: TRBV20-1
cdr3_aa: SAPTGHYEAF

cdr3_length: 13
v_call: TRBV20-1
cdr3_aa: SAELEGGSTDTQY

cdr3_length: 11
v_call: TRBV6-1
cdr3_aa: ASSANLNNEQF

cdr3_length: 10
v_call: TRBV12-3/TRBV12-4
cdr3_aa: ASRVGTYEQY

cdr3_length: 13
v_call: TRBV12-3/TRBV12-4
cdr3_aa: ASIHSTSGQETQY

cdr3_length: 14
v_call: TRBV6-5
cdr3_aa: ASSYSKFGGSYEQY

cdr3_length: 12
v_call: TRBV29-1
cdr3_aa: SVSTSGAYNEQF

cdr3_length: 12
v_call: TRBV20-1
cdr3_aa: SAQGQGASNEQF

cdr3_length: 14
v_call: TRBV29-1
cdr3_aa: SVEMKRGVFTDTQY

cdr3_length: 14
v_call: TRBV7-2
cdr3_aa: ASSLSGGRGSYEQY

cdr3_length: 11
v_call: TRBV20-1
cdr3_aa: SASRTGRVEQY

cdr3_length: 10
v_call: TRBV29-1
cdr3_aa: SVTKSSYEQY

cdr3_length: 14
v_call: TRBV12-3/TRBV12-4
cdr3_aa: ASSGNRGRIGETQY

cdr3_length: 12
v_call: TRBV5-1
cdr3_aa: ASSLEGPYNEQF

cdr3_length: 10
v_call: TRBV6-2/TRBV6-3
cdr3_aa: ASSSPGEHQY

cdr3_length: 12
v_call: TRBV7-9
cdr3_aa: ASSSGQGVFEQY

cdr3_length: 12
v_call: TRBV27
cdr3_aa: ASRLATTYNEQF